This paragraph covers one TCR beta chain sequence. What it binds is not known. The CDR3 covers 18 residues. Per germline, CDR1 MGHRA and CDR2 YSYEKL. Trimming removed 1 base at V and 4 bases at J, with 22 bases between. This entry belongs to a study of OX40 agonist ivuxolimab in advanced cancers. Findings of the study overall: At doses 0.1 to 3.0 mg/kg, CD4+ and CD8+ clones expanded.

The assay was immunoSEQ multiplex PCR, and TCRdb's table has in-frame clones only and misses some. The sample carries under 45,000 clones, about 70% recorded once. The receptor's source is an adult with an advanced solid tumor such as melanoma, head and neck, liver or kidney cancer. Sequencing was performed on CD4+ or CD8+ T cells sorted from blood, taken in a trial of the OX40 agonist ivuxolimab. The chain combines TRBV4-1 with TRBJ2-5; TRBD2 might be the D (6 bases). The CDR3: CASSQVLRDWGLGETQYF. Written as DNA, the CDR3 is TGCGCCAGCAGCCAAGTTTTGCGGGACTGGGGACTGGGAGAGACCCAGTACTTC.